The 28 T cell receptor beta chains presented below share a single source sample, sequenced in a study of T cell changes during pregnancy in multiple sclerosis. The protocol was immunoSEQ multiplex PCR, while the TCRdb copy is restricted to in-frame clones and leaves out a portion. The sample shows nearly 110,000 clones, around 90% of them seen only once. Sequenced material: peripheral blood, taken in the third trimester of pregnancy. The receptors originated from a female donor in good health, enrolled as a control in a pregnancy study.

The chain joins TRBV30 to TRBJ2-1, with TRBD2 identical over 8 bases. The CDR3 is made up of 14 amino acids. The trim removed 5 bases at V and 4 bases at J, leaving 7 bases unmatched. The V gene's germline CDR1 is GTSNPN and CDR2 SVGIG (reference sequence). The CDR3 protein is CAWAPGGPYNEQFF. The CDR3 DNA sequence: TGTGCCTGGGCTCCGGGGGGGCCATACAATGAGCAGTTCTTC. The whole variable domain, filled in from reference TRBV30 and TRBJ2-1, reads SQTIHQWPATLVQPVGSPLSLECTVEGTSNPNLYWYRQAAGRGLQLLFYSVGIGQISSEVPQNLSASRPQDRQFILSSKKLLLSDSGFYLCAWAPGGPYNEQFFGPGTRLTVL.

This clone appeared once. V and J are TRBV7-9 and TRBJ2-3; the match to TRBD1 covers 8 bases. V gave up 4 bases and J gave up 5 bases; unmatched junction bases: 11. Germline-derived CDR1 and CDR2 are SEHNR and FQNEAQ (reference sequence). This CDR3 region has 16 residues. The CDR3 sequence: CASSSSRRGRGDTQYF. Here the CDR3 DNA reads TGTGCCAGCAGCTCCTCCCGCAGGGGGCGTGGAGATACGCAGTATTTT.

CDR3 nucleotide sequence: TGTGCCAGCAGTGAACGGGGGACTTCCGAGAACACTGAAGCTTTCTTT. Its protein product is CASSERGTSENTEAFF. This rearrangement joins TRBV6-1 to TRBJ1-1, with TRBD1 as a possible D gene (5 bases). The CDR3 totals 16 residues. Germline V gene sequence: CDR1 MNHNS, CDR2 SASEGT. Trimming stripped 2 bases from V and 1 base from J, with 14 bases between.

V gene TRBV5-1 combines with J gene TRBJ1-1; D is perhaps TRBD1 (5 bases). Per the germline V gene, CDR1 is SGHRS and CDR2 is YFSETQ. V was cut by 4 bases and J by 2 bases, with 15 bases left in between. The CDR3 totals 15 residues. This CDR3 reads CASSPQGAGNTEAFF. CDR3 DNA sequence: TGCGCCAGCAGCCCCCAAGGGGCAGGAAACACTGAAGCTTTCTTT.

J is TRBJ2-3 and V is TRBV23-1, with D uncertain. TRBV23-1 is an ORF; its function is uncertain. The CDR3 runs 17 residues. Between the trimmed V and J ends, which lost 0 bases and 2 bases, there was a span of 15 bases. The CDR3 is CASSQSSFCAATDTQYF. CDR3 nucleotide sequence: TGCGCCAGCAGTCAATCCTCATTTTGCGCCGCCACAGATACGCAGTATTTT.

The rearrangement joins TRBV2 to TRBJ1-2, with D perhaps matching TRBD1 (5 bases). Trimming pared 7 bases from V and 5 bases from J, leaving 26 bases between. Germline values: CDR1 SNHLY, CDR2 FYNNEI. CDR3 length equals 17 residues. The DNA for the CDR3 is TGTGCCAGCAATATCGGACGCGGGGGGTTTTTTCAGTATGGCTACACCTTC. Its translation is CASNIGRGGFFQYGYTF.

The rearrangement uses TRBV6-5 and TRBJ2-7; the match to TRBD1 covers 9 bases. The CDR3 has 15 amino acids. V gave up 6 bases and J gave up 7 bases; unmatched junction bases: 13. The germline gives CDR1 MNHEY, CDR2 SVGAGI. The CDR3 DNA is TGTGCCAGCAGATCGAACCGGGACAGGGTCTGGGAGCAGTACTTC. Amino acid sequence: CASRSNRDRVWEQYF.

The V gene is TRBV5-1, the J gene TRBJ1-2, with D perhaps matching TRBD1 (5 bases). V was clipped by 7 bases and J by 2 bases, with 21 bases between them. This CDR3 has 16 residues. CDR1 and CDR2 from the germline V gene are SGHRS and YFSETQ. CDR3 sequence: CASPFPTRTTNYGYTF. CDR3 sequence (DNA): TGCGCCAGCCCCTTCCCTACGCGGACAACCAACTATGGCTACACCTTC.

The genes are TRBV9 and TRBJ2-7; weak D call: TRBD1 (6 bases). Trimming shortened V by 4 bases and J by 3 bases, and 17 bases separated the two germline ends. This CDR3 is 15 amino acids long. The germline V gene has CDR1 SGDLS and CDR2 YYNGEE. CDR3 nucleotide sequence: TGTGCCAGCAGCCCGGACAGCCACCCAAACTACGAGCAGTACTTC. Its translation is CASSPDSHPNYEQYF. The full variable domain, its missing parts supplied by reference TRBV9 and TRBJ2-7, is DSGVTQTPKHLITATGQRVTLRCSPRSGDLSVYWYQQSLDQGLQFLIQYYNGEERAKGNILERFSAQQFPDLHSELNLSSLELGDSALYFCASSPDSHPNYEQYFGPGTRLTVT.

CDR3 sequence: CASSSKDRLNTEAFF. CDR3 DNA sequence: TGTGCCAGCAGCTCCAAGGACAGATTGAACACTGAAGCTTTCTTT. V and J are TRBV7-3 and TRBJ1-1, with a weak D call TRBD1 (6 bases). Germline CDR1 is SGHTA and CDR2 is FQGTGA. Trimming shortened V by 4 bases and J by 0 bases, and 12 bases separated the two germline ends. There are 15 residues in the CDR3.

V usage is TRBV10-2 and J usage is TRBJ1-2; D is ambiguous. The V gene lost 2 bases and the J gene lost 2 bases, with 3 bases spanning the gap. The CDR3 covers 12 residues. CDR1 and CDR2 (germline): WSHSY, SAAADI. The CDR3 DNA is TGCGCCAGCAGTGAGCTAAACTATGGCTACACCTTC. Amino acid sequence: CASSELNYGYTF.

This sequence joins TRBV30 and TRBJ2-3; 12 bases line up with TRBD1. Germline CDR1 reads GTSNPN; CDR2 reads SVGIG (reference sequence). CDR3 size: 14 residues. Germline trimming cut 5 bases from V and 6 bases from J; bases unmatched to any gene: 6. The CDR3 loop is CAWRDRGRLDTQYF. CDR3 DNA sequence: TGTGCCTGGCGGGACAGGGGGCGTCTGGATACGCAGTATTTT.

The genes are TRBV14 and TRBJ2-7, with D maybe TRBD1 (6 bases). The V gene's germline CDR1 is SGHDN and CDR2 FVKESK. V was shortened by 0 bases and J by 6 bases, with 24 bases between the two germline ends. This CDR3 contains 18 residues. The CDR3 sequence is CASSQDRLIWDNQGEQYF. Written as DNA, the CDR3 is TGTGCCAGCAGCCAAGACCGACTTATTTGGGACAATCAAGGCGAGCAGTACTTC.

The rearrangement joins TRBV29-1 to TRBJ2-2, with TRBD1 identical over 7 bases. The CDR3 consists of 15 residues. From germline, CDR1 is SQVTM and CDR2 ANQGSEA. The junction had 8 bases not matched to a gene; V was cut back by 1 base and J by 6 bases. CDR3 sequence reads: CSVEARRQGAGELFF. Here the CDR3 DNA reads TGCAGCGTTGAAGCGAGGAGACAGGGAGCCGGGGAGCTGTTTTTT.

The genes are TRBV6-5 and TRBJ2-7; TRBD1 might be the D (6 bases). The germline V gene encodes CDR1 MNHEY and CDR2 SVGAGI. Trimming pared 7 bases from V and 2 bases from J, leaving 18 bases between. CDR3 length: 15 amino acids. CDR3 DNA sequence: TGTGCCAGCACAACTCCAAAACAGGGTCCCTACGAGCAGTACTTC. Its protein product is CASTTPKQGPYEQYF.

This chain uses TRBV7-3 with TRBJ2-7, with 7 bases fitting TRBD2. This CDR3 is 12 amino acids long. Germline V lookup: CDR1 SGHTA, CDR2 FQGTGA. J was trimmed by 9 bases and V by 4 bases; bases with no gene match: 6. The CDR3 sequence: CASSSGGGVQYF. CDR3 nucleotides: TGTGCCAGCAGCTCGGGAGGAGGGGTGCAGTACTTC.

The rearrangement joins TRBV5-6 to TRBJ1-6; 7 nucleotides agree with TRBD1. Germline CDR1 reads SGHDT; CDR2 reads YYEEEE. V shed 4 bases, J shed 7 bases, and the junction held 5 bases outside the gene matches. The CDR3 is 14 amino acids. The CDR3 DNA reads TGTGCCAGCAGCCCGGACAGGAGGAATTCACCCCTCCACTTT. This encodes CASSPDRRNSPLHF.

This sequence joins TRBV7-2 and TRBJ1-4, with D tentatively TRBD1 (6 bases). The CDR3 has 14 amino acids. With 6 bases removed from V and 5 bases from J, the gap between germline ends came to 13 bases. Germline V gene sequence: CDR1 SGHTA, CDR2 FQGNSA. The CDR3 here is CASRQGRGNEKLFF. In DNA, the CDR3 is TGTGCCAGCAGACAGGGTAGGGGGAATGAAAAACTGTTTTTT. Based on the CDR3 plus reference TRBV7-2 and TRBJ1-4, the full variable domain is GAGVSQSPSNKVTEKGKDVELRCDPISGHTALYWYRQSLGQGLEFLIYFQGNSAPDKSGLPSDRFSAERTGGSVSTLTIQRTQQEDSAVYLCASRQGRGNEKLFFGSGTQLSVL.

The V call is TRBV18, the J call TRBJ2-7; possible D gene TRBD1, 6 bases. The CDR3 is 13 residues long. V lost 6 bases and J 3 bases, leaving 12 bases between the germline ends. Germline-derived CDR1 and CDR2 are KGHSH and LQKENI. The DNA for the CDR3 is TGTGCCAGCTCTGTGATCAGGGGCTACGAGCAGTACTTC. This sequence encodes CASSVIRGYEQYF.

This clone was seen just once. V gene TRBV15 combines with J gene TRBJ2-2; D possibly corresponds to TRBD1 (7 bases). Germline V CDR1 and CDR2: LNHNV, YYDKDF (reference sequence). Trimming pared 1 base from V and 0 bases from J, leaving 9 bases between. This CDR3 is built from 16 residues. CDR3 sequence (DNA): TGTGCCACCAGCAGAGGCGGGACAGCGAACACCGGGGAGCTGTTTTTT. Translation gives CATSRGGTANTGELFF.

This sequence joins TRBV6-1 and TRBJ1-2, with TRBD1 matching 7 bases. V gave up 6 bases and J gave up 7 bases; unmatched junction bases: 11. CDR1 is MNHNS and CDR2 is SASEGT in the germline V gene. The CDR3 totals 14 residues. The CDR3 reads CASSLAPTGSGYTF. As DNA, the CDR3 is TGTGCCAGCAGCTTGGCCCCGACAGGGTCTGGCTACACCTTC.

V usage is TRBV19 and J usage is TRBJ2-1; TRBD1 matches 9 bases. Germline trimming cut 3 bases from V and 5 bases from J; bases unmatched to any gene: 11. The germline CDR1 and CDR2 sequences are LNHDA and SQIVND (reference sequence). This CDR3 spans 17 amino acids. The CDR3 is CASSISGQGLRNNEQFF. The CDR3 DNA follows: TGTGCCAGTAGTATCTCGGGACAGGGTTTGAGAAACAATGAGCAGTTCTTC. Looking up the rest from reference TRBV19 and TRBJ2-1 gives the full variable domain: DGGITQSPKYLFRKEGQNVTLSCEQNLNHDAMYWYRQDPGQGLRLIYYSQIVNDFQKGDIAEGYSVSREKKESFPLTVTSAQKNPTAFYLCASSISGQGLRNNEQFFGPGTRLTVL.

The rearrangement joins TRBV6-6 to TRBJ2-3; tentatively, D is TRBD2 (7 bases). V lost 0 bases and J lost 1, with 11 bases in between. The germline V gene encodes CDR1 MNHNY and CDR2 SVGAGI (reference sequence). This CDR3 comprises 16 residues. The CDR3 protein is CASSYSGGGGTDTQYF. The CDR3 DNA reads as TGTGCCAGCAGTTACTCGGGAGGGGGAGGCACAGATACGCAGTATTTT.

This clone appeared once. V gene TRBV5-8 combines with J gene TRBJ2-3; D is perhaps TRBD1 (5 bases). Germline assignment: CDR1 SGHTS and CDR2 YDEGEE. The length of the CDR3 is 17 residues. Trimming removed 4 bases at V and 5 bases at J, with 23 bases between. The CDR3 nucleotides read TGTGCCAGCAGCCTTGGTATCTGGATCAGGGAAAGAGATACGCAGTATTTT. Translating gives CASSLGIWIRERDTQYF.

The J gene is TRBJ2-3, the V gene TRBV4-3; possibly TRBD2 for D (5 bases). Germline-derived CDR1 and CDR2 are LGHNA and YSLEER. Trimming removed 0 bases from V and 3 bases from J, with 10 bases in between. This CDR3 region has 15 residues. In DNA form, the CDR3 reads TGCGCCAGCAGCCAAGATCTCGGACTTACAGATACGCAGTATTTT. Protein sequence: CASSQDLGLTDTQYF.

The V call is TRBV6-1, the J call TRBJ2-3, with 11 bases matching TRBD2. From germline, CDR1 is MNHNS and CDR2 SASEGT. This CDR3 is 16 amino acids long. V lost 3 bases, J lost 2 bases, and 4 bases stayed unmatched. This CDR3 reads CASSEGLAENTDTQYF. CDR3 DNA: TGTGCCAGCAGTGAGGGACTAGCGGAAAACACAGATACGCAGTATTTT.

CDR3 residues: CASSQEIGSGEKLFF. The CDR3 DNA follows: TGTGCCAGCAGCCAAGAAATAGGGTCGGGAGAAAAACTGTTTTTT. The V gene is TRBV4-2, the J gene TRBJ1-4; D call uncertain. The CDR3 consists of 15 residues. With 0 bases removed from V and 8 bases from J, the gap between germline ends came to 13 bases. Per the germline V gene, CDR1 is LGHNA and CDR2 is YNFKEQ.

The chain carries TRBV25-1 and TRBJ2-1, with 10 bases matching TRBD2. After removal of 0 bases from V and 5 bases from J, the junction contained 4 bases not matched to a gene. Germline CDR1 is MGHDK and CDR2 is SYGVNS. CDR3 length: 16 amino acids. CDR3 loop: CASSEYSGGANNEQFF. Here the CDR3 DNA reads TGTGCCAGCAGTGAATACAGCGGGGGGGCGAACAATGAGCAGTTCTTC.